The rows below give T cell receptor beta chains drawn from one sample of a study of monozygotic twins with inflammatory bowel disease. From its re-call of the 5' RACE reads, TCRdb lists each CDR3 protein once, without DNA. Recorded for this sample: a few hundred thousand distinct CDR3 sequences. Material: blood. These receptors all stem from a human donor with ulcerative colitis or Crohn's disease, or a healthy co-twin of an affected twin (not recorded which). The CDR3 runs from the conserved cysteine through the conserved F or W.

j_call cdr3_length v_call cdr3_aa
TRBJ1-5 13 TRBV2 CASSVGREKPQHF
TRBJ2-5 16 TRBV5-1 CASSLVGASYQETQYF
TRBJ1-1 14 TRBV20-1 CSARGRGRDTEAFF
TRBJ1-1 14 TRBV5-1 CASSLGSQRTEAFF
TRBJ2-1 18 TRBV6-2/TRBV6-3 CASSYLKAKGQALRLQFF
TRBJ2-7 15 TRBV12-3/TRBV12-4 CASSFRGTGSLEQYF
TRBJ1-5 17 TRBV20-1 CSASGGTYGYLNQPQHF
TRBJ2-3 16 TRBV4-3 CASSQAWTSRTDTQYF
TRBJ2-6 19 TRBV7-3 CASSLRAGTGPGGANVLTF
TRBJ2-7 16 TRBV5-1 CASSSAAGGGPYEQYF
TRBJ2-2 14 TRBV4-2 CASSQSGGTGELFF
TRBJ2-5 16 TRBV6-2/TRBV6-3 CASSRTSPRLQETQYF
TRBJ2-7 15 TRBV5-1 CASSLVSQGVYEQYF
TRBJ2-5 14 TRBV20-1 CSARDPQGRETQYF
TRBJ1-2 14 TRBV29-1 CSATRDTDLYGYTF
TRBJ2-4 12 TRBV7-2 CASSSNSVFQYF
TRBJ2-7 14 TRBV4-2 CASSPVVREYEQYF
TRBJ2-1 13 TRBV6-5 CASSWDTYNEQFF
TRBJ2-1 15 TRBV5-4 CASSPKGMFYNEQFF
TRBJ2-7 13 TRBV20-1 CSAKDGSSYEQYF
TRBJ2-7 18 TRBV4-3 CASSHKIRDRNINYEQYF
TRBJ1-6 15 TRBV7-9 CASSEREFGTSPLHF
TRBJ2-1 18 TRBV20-1 CSARPPWGLAGSYNEQFF
TRBJ2-5 14 TRBV5-1 CASSLGGVRETQYF
TRBJ2-1 15 TRBV7-9 CASSVWTGRYNEQFF
TRBJ2-2 17 TRBV5-1 CASSLVGVSYDTGELFF
TRBJ1-1 15 TRBV7-8 CATGARGTTDTEAFF
TRBJ2-3 13 TRBV4-2 CASSRGGSDTQYF
TRBJ2-1 15 TRBV12-5 CASATGQSSYNEQFF
TRBJ2-3 15 TRBV25-1 CASNPHVGLTDTQYF
TRBJ2-5 13 TRBV25-1 CASSAQGLETRYF
TRBJ2-1 13 TRBV9 CASSVGARDEQFF
TRBJ2-3 14 TRBV7-3 CASGTGGITDTQYF
TRBJ2-3 22 TRBV23-1 CASSNTPGIGLAGAKPTDTQYF
TRBJ1-6 12 TRBV27 CASSSGLESLHF
TRBJ2-2 15 TRBV5-1 CASSPGDRNTGELFF
TRBJ2-1 14 TRBV6-5 CASSSRGHYNEQFF
TRBJ2-7 17 TRBV11-1 CASSSKAGTGYPYEQYF
TRBJ1-4 17 TRBV5-1 CASSLRPQRATNEKLFF
TRBJ2-7 14 TRBV6-1 CASTLDVGTYEQYF
TRBJ2-1 13 TRBV20-1 CSPTGTDYNEQFF
TRBJ2-1 16 TRBV3-1 CASSQDQRGPYNEQFF
TRBJ2-4 16 TRBV5-1 CASSYSPGLARDIQYF
TRBJ1-5 12 TRBV6-2/TRBV6-3 CASSYEIQPQHF
TRBJ1-2 12 TRBV6-5 CASSSQNYGYTF
TRBJ2-5 16 TRBV6-1 CASSPGTSKPQETQYF
TRBJ2-4 15 TRBV28 CASSRTAGVWNIQYF
TRBJ2-3 12 TRBV5-1 CASRKGVDTQYF